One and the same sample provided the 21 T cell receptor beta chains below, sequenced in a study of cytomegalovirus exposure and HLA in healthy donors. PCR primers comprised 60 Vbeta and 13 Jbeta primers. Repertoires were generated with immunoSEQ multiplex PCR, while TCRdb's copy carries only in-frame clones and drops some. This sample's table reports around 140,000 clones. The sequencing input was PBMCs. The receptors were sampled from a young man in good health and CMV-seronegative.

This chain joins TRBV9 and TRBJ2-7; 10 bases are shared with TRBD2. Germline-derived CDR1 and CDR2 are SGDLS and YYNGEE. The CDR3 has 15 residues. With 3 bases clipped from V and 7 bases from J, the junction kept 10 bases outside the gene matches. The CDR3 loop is CASSATAGGRAEQYF. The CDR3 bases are TGTGCCAGCAGCGCGACAGCGGGAGGGCGGGCGGAGCAGTACTTC.

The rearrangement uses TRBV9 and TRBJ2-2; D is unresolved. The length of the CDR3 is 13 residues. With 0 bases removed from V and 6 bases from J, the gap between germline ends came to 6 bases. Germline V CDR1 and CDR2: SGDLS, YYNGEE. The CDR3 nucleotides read TGTGCCAGCAGCGTAGTAGTTCCCGGGGAGCTGTTTTTT. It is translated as CASSVVVPGELFF.

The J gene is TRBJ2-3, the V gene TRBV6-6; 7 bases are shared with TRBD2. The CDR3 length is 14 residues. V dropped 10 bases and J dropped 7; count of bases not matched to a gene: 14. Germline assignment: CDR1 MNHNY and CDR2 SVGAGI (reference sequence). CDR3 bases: TGTGCCAACCAGACTAGCCCCCGGGGGAATACGCAGTATTTT. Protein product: CANQTSPRGNTQYF.

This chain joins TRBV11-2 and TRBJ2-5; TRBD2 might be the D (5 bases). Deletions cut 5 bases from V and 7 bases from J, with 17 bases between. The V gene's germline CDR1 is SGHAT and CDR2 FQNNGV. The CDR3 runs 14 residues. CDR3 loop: CASSPEGAPRTQYF. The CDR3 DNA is TGTGCCAGCAGCCCAGAGGGAGCCCCCAGGACCCAGTACTTC.

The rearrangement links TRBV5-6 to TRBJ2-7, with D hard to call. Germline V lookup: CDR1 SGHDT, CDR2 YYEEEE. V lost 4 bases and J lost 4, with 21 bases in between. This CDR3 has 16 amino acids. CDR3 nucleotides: TGTGCCAGCAGCGCGTCCCGGGTTTCACCCCTGTACGAGCAGTACTTC. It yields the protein CASSASRVSPLYEQYF.

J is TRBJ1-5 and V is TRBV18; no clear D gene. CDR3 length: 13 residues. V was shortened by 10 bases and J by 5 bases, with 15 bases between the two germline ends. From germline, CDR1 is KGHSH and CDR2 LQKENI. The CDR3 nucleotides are TGTGCCACCGCTAGGGCGGGAGATCAGCCCCAGCATTTT. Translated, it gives CATARAGDQPQHF.

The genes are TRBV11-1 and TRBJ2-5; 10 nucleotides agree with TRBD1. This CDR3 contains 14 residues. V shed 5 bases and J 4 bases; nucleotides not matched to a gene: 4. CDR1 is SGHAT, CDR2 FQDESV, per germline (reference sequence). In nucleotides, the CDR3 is TGTGCCAGCAGCCCGGGACAGGGGATAGAGACCCAGTACTTC. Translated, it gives CASSPGQGIETQYF.

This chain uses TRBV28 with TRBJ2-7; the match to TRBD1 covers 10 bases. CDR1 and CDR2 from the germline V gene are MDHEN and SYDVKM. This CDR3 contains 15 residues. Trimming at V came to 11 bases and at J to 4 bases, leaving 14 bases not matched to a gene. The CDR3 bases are TGTGCCGCGGAGGGGGTAGGGACAGGGGAGTACGAGCAGTACTTC. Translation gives CAAEGVGTGEYEQYF.

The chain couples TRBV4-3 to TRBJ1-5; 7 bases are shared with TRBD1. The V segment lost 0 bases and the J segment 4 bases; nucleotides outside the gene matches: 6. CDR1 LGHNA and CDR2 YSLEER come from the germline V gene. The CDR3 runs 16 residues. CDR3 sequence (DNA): TGCGCCAGCAGCCAAGATCTGGGACAGATAAATCAGCCCCAGCATTTT. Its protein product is CASSQDLGQINQPQHF.

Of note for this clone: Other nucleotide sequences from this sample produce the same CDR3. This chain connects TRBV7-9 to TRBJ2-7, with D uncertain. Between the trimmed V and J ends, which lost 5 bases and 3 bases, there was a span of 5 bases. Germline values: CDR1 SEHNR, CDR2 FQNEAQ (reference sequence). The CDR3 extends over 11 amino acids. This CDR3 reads CASSPGYEQYF. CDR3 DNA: TGTGCCAGCAGCCCAGGCTACGAGCAGTACTTC.

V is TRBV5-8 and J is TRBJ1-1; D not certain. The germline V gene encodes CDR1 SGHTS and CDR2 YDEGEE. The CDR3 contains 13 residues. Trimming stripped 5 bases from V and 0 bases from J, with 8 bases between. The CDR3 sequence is CASSFYVNTEAFF. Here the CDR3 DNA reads TGTGCCAGCAGTTTCTACGTGAACACTGAAGCTTTCTTT.

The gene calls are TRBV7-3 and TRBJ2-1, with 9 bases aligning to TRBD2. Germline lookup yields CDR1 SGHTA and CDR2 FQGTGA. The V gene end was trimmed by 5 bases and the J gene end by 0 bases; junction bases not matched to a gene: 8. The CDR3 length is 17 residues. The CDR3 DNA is TGTGCCAGCAGCCGGAGAGTTAGCGGGAGCTCCTACAATGAGCAGTTCTTC. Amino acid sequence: CASSRRVSGSSYNEQFF.

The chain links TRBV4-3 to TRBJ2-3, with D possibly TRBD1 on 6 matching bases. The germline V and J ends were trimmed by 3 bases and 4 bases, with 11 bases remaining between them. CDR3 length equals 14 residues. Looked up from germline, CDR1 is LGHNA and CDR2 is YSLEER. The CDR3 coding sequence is TGCGCCAGCAGCCAGCTAACAGGGTCAGATACGCAGTATTTT. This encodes CASSQLTGSDTQYF.

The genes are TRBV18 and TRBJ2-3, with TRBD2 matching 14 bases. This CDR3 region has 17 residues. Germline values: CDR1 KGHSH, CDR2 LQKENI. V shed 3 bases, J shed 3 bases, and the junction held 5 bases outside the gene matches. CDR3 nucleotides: TGTGCCAGCTCACCCCGACTAGCGGGGGGGCAAACAGATACGCAGTATTTT. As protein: CASSPRLAGGQTDTQYF.

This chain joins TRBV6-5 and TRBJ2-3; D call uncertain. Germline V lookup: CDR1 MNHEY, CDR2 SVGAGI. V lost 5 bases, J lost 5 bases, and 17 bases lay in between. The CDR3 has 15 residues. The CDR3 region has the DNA TGTGCCAGCAGTCTCTCGGGTCCGCCCGGAGATACGCAGTATTTT. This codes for CASSLSGPPGDTQYF.

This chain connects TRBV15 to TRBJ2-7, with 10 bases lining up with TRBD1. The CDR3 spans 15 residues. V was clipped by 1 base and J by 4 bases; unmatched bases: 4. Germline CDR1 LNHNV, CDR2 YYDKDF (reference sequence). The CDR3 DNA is TGTGCCACCAGCAGAGCCGGGACAGGGGTTTACGAGCAGTACTTC. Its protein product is CATSRAGTGVYEQYF.

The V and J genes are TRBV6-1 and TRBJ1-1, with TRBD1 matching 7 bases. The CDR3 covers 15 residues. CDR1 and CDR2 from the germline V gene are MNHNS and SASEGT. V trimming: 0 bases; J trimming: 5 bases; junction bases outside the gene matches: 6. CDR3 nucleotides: TGTGCCAGCAGTGAAGCAATCGAGGGGGCTACTGAAGCTTTCTTT. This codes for CASSEAIEGATEAFF.

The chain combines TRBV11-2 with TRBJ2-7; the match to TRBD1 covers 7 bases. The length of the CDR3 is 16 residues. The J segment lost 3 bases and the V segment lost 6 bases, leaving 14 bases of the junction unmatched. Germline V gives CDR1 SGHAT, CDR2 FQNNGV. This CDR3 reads CASRKLQGREYYEQYF. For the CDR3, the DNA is TGTGCCAGCAGAAAACTACAGGGGAGAGAGTACTACGAGCAGTACTTC. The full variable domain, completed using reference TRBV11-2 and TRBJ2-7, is EAGVAQSPRYKIIEKRQSVAFWCNPISGHATLYWYQQILGQGPKLLIQFQNNGVVDDSQLPKDRFSAERLKGVDSTLKIQPAKLEDSAVYLCASRKLQGREYYEQYFGPGTRLTVT.

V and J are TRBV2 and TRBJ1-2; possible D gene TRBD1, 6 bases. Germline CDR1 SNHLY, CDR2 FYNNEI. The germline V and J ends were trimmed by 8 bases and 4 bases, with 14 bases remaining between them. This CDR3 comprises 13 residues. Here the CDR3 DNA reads TGTGCCAGCCTCCCGACAGGCCTCTATGGCTACACCTTC. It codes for CASLPTGLYGYTF.

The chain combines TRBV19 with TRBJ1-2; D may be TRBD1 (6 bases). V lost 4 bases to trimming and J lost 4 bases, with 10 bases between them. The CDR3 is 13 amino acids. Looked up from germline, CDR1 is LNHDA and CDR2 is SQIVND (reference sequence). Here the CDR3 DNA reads TGTGCCAGTAGTAGGGACATTGCCTATGGCTACACCTTC. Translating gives CASSRDIAYGYTF. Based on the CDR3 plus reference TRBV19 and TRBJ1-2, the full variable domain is DGGITQSPKYLFRKEGQNVTLSCEQNLNHDAMYWYRQDPGQGLRLIYYSQIVNDFQKGDIAEGYSVSREKKESFPLTVTSAQKNPTAFYLCASSRDIAYGYTFGSGTRLTVV.

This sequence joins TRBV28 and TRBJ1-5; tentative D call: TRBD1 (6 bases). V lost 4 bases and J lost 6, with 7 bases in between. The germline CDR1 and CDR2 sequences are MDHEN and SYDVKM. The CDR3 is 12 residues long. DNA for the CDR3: TGTGCCAGCAGTTCACAGGGTCAGCCCCAGCATTTT. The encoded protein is CASSSQGQPQHF.